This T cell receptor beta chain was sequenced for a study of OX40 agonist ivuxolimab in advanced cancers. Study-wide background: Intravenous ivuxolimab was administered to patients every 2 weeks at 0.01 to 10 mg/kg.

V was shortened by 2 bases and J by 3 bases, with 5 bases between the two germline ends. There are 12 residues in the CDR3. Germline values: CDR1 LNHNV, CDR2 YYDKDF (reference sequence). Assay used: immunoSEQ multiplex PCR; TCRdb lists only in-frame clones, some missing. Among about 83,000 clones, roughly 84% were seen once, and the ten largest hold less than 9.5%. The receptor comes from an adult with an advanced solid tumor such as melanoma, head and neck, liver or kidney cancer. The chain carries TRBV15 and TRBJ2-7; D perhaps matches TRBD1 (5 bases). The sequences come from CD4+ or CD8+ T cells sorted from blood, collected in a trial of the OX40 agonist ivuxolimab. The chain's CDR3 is CATSRRGYEQYF. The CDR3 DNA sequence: TGTGCCACCAGCAGAAGGGGCTACGAGCAGTACTTC.